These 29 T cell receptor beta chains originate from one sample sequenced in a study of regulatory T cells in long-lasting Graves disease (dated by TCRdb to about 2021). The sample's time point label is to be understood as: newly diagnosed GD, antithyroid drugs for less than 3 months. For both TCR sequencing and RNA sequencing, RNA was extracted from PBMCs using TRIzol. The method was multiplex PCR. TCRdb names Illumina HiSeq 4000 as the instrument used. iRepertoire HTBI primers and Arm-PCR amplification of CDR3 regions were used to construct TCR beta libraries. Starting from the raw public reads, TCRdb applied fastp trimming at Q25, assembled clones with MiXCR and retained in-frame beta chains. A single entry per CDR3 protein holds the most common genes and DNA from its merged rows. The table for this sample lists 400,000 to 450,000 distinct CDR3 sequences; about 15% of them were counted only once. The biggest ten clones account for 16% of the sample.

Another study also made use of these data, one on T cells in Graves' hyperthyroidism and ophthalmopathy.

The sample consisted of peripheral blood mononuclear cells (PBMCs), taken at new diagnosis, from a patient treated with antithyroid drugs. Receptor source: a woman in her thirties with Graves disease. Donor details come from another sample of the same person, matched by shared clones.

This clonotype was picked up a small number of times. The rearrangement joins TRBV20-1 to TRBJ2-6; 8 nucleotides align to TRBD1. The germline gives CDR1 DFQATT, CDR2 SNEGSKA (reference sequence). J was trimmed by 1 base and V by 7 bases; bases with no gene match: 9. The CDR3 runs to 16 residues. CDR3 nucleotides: TGCAGTGTTCCGGGACAGGCGAGATCTGGGGCCAACGTCCTGACTTTC. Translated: CSVPGQARSGANVLTF.

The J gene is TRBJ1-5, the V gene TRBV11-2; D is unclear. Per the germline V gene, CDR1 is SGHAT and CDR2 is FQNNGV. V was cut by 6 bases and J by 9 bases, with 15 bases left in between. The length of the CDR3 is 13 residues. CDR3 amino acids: CASSLTPGGPQHF. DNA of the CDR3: TGTGCCAGCAGTTTAACCCCTGGCGGGCCCCAGCATTTT. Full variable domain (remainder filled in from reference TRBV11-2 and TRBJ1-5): EAGVAQSPRYKIIEKRQSVAFWCNPISGHATLYWYQQILGQGPKLLIQFQNNGVVDDSQLPKDRFSAERLKGVDSTLKIQPAKLEDSAVYLCASSLTPGGPQHFGDGTRLSIL.

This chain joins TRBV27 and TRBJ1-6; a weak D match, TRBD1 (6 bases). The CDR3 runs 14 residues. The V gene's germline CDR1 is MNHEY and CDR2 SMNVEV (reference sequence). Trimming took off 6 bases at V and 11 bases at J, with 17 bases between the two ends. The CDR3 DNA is TGTGCCAGCAGCCAAGGGACAACGGTAGCACCCCTCCACTTT. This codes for CASSQGTTVAPLHF.

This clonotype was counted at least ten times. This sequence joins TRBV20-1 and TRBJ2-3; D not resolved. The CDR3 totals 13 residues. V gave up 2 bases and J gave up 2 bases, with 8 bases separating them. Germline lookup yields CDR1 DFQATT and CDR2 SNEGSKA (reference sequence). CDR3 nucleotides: TGCAGTGCTAGAATCCCCCCCACAGATACGCAGTATTTT. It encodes CSARIPPTDTQYF.

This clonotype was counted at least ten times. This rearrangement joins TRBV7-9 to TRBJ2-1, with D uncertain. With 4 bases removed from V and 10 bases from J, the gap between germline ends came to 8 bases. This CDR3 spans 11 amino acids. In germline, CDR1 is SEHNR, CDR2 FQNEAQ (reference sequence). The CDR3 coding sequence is TGTGCCAGCAGCTCTAACGCGGAGCAGTTCTTC. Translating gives CASSSNAEQFF.

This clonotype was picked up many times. The CDR3 nucleotides are TGTGCCAGCAGCCCAGGACCGGGAGTGGGGTACGAGCAGTACTTC. Encoded protein: CASSPGPGVGYEQYF. The V and J genes are TRBV7-9 and TRBJ2-7, with D possibly matching TRBD2 (6 bases). V was pared by 5 bases and J by 4 bases, with 18 bases between. Per the germline V gene, CDR1 is SEHNR and CDR2 is FQNEAQ (reference sequence). CDR3 length equals 15 residues.

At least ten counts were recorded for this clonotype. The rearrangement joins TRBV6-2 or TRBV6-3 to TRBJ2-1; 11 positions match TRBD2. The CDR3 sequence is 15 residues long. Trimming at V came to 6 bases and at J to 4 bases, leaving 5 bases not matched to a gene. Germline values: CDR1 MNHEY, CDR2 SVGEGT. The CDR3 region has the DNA TGTGCCAGCAGCCCCGGGACTAGCGGATACAATGAGCAGTTCTTC. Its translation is CASSPGTSGYNEQFF.

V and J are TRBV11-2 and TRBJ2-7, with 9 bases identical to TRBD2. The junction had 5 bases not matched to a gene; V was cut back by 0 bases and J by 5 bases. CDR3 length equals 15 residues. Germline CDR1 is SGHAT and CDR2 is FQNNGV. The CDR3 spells CASSLDPGLAHEQYF. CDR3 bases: TGTGCCAGCAGCTTAGACCCGGGACTAGCACACGAGCAGTACTTC.

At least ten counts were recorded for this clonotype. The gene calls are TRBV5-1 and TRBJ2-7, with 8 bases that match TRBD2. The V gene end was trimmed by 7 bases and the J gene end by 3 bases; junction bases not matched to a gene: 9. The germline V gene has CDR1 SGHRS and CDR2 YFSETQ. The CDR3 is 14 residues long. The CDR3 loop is CASRKREMDYEQYF. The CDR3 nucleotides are TGCGCCAGCCGTAAGCGGGAGATGGACTACGAGCAGTACTTC.

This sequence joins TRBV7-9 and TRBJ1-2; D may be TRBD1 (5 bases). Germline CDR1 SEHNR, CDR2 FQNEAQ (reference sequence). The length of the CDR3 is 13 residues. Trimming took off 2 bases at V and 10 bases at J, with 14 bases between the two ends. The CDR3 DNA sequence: TGTGCCAGCAGCTTATATGACCGGGGCGCCTACACCTTC. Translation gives CASSLYDRGAYTF. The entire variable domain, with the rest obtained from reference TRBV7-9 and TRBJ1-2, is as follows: DTGVSQNPRHKITKRGQNVTFRCDPISEHNRLYWYRQTLGQGPEFLTYFQNEAQLEKSRLLSDRFSAERPKGSFSTLEIQRTEQGDSAMYLCASSLYDRGAYTFGSGTRLTVV.

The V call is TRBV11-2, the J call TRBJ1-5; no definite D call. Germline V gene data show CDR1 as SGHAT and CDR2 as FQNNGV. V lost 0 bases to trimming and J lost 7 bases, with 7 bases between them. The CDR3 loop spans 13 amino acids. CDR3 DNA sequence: TGTGCCAGCAGCTTAGAAGCTACCCAGCCCCAGCATTTT. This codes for CASSLEATQPQHF.

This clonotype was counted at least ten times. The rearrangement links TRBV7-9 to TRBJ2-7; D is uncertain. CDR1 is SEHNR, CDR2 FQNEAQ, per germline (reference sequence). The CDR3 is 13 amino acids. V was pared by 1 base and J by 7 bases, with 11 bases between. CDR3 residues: CASSLGLYGEQYF. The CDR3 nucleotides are TGTGCCAGCAGCTTAGGCCTTTATGGGGAGCAGTACTTC.

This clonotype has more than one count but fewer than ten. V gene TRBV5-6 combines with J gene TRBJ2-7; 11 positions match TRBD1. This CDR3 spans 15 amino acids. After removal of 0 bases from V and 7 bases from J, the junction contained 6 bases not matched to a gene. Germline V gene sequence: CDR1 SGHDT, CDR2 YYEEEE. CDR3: CASSLAPGQGEEQYF. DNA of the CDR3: TGTGCCAGCAGCTTGGCCCCGGGACAGGGGGAAGAGCAGTACTTC.

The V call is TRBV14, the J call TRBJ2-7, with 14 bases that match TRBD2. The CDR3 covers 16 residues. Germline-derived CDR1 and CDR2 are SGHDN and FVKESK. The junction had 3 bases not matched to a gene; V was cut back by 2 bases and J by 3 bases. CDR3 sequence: CASSQMGTSGSYEQYF. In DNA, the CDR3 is TGTGCCAGCAGCCAAATGGGGACTAGCGGGAGCTACGAGCAGTACTTC.

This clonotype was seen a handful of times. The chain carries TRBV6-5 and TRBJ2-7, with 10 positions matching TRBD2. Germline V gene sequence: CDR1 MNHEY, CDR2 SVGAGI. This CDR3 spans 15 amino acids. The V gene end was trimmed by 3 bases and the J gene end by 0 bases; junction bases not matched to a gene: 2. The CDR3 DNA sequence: TGTGCCAGCAGTTATAGCGGGAGGAGCTCCTACGAGCAGTACTTC. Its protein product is CASSYSGRSSYEQYF.

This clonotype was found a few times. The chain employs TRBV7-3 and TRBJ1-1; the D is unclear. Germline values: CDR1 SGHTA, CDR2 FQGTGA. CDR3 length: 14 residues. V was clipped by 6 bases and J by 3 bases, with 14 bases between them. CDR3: CASRQGGSDTEAFF. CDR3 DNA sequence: TGTGCCAGCAGACAAGGAGGATCGGACACTGAAGCTTTCTTT.

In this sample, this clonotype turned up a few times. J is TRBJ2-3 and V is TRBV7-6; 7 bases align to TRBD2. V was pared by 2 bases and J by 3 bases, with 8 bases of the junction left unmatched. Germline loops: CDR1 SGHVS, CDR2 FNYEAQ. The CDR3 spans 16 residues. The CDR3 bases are TGTGCCAGCAGCTTATGGGCGGGAGTCCAGACAGATACGCAGTATTTT. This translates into CASSLWAGVQTDTQYF.

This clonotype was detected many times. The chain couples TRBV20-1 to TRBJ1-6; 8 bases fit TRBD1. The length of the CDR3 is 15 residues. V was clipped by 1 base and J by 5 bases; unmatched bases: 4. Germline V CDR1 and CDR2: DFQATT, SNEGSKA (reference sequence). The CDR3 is CSARARTGNNSPLHF. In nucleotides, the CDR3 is TGCAGTGCTAGAGCCCGGACAGGGAATAATTCACCCCTCCACTTT.

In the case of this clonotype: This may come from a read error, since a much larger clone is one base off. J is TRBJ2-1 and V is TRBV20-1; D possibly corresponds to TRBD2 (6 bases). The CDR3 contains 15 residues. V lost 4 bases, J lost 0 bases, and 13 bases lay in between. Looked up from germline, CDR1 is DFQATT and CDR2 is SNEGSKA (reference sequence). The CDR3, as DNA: TGCAGTGCTACTACGGGAGTCATCTCCTACAATGAGCAGTTCTTC. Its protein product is CSATTGVISYNEQFF.

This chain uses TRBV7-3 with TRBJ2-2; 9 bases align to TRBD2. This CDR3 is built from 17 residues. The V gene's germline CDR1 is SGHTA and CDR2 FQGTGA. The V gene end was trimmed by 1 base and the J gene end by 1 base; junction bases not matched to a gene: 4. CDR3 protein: CASSLKGTSQNTGELFF. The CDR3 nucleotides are TGTGCCAGCAGCTTAAAGGGGACTAGCCAGAACACCGGGGAGCTGTTTTTT.

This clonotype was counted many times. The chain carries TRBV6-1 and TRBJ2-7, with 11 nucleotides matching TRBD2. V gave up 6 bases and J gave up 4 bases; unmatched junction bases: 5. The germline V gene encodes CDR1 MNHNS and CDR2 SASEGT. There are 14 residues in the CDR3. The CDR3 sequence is CASRLAGVLYEQYF. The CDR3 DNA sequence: TGTGCCAGCAGACTAGCGGGAGTACTGTACGAGCAGTACTTC.

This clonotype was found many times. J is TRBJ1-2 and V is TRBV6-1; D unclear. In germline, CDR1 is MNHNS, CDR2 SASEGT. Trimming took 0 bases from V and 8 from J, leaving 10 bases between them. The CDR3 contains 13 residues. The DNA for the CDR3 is TGTGCCAGCAGTGAAGCGCGGGTAGCCGGCTACACCTTC. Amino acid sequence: CASSEARVAGYTF.

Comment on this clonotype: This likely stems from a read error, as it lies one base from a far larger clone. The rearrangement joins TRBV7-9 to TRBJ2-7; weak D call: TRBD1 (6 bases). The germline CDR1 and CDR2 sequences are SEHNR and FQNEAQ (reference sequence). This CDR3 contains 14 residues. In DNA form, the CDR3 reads TGTGCCGGCAGCTTCGCGGACAGTCCCTACGAGCAGTACTTC. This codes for CAGSFADSPYEQYF. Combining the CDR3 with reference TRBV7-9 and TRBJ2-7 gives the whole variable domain DTGVSQNPRHKITKRGQNVTFRCDPISEHNRLYWYRQTLGQGPEFLTYFQNEAQLEKSRLLSDRFSAERPKGSFSTLEIQRTEQGDSAMYLCAGSFADSPYEQYFGPGTRLTVT.

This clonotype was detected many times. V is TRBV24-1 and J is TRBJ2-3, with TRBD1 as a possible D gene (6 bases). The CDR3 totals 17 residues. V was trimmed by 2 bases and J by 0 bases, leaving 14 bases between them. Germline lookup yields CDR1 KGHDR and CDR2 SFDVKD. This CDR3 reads CATSDSPRTDSTDTQYF. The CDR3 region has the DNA TGTGCCACCAGTGATTCACCCCGGACAGATAGCACAGATACGCAGTATTTT.

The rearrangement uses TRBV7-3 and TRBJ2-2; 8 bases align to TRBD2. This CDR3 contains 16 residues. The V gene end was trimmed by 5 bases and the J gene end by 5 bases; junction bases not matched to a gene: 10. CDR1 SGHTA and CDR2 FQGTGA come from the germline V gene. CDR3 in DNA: TGTGCCAGCAGCCCGGGGGGGGCGCATAGTACCGGGGAGCTGTTTTTT. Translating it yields CASSPGGAHSTGELFF.

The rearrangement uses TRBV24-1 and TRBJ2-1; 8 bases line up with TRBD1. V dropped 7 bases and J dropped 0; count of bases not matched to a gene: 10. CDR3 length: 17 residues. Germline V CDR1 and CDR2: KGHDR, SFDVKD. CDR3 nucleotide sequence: TGTGCCACCAGCCTCGGACAGGGACTCAGCTCCTACAATGAGCAGTTCTTC. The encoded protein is CATSLGQGLSSYNEQFF.

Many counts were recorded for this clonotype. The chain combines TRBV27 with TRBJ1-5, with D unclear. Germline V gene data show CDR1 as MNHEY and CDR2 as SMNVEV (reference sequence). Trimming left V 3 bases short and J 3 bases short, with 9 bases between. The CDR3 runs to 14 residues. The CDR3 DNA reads TGTGCCAGCAGTTTGTTGGGTAACAATCAGCCCCAGCATTTT. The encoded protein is CASSLLGNNQPQHF.

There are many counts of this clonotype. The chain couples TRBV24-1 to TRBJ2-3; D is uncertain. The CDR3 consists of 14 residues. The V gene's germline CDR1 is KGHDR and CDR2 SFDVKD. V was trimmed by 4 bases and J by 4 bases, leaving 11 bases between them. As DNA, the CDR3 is TGTGCCACCAGTGACCCCGGACGAGCAGATACGCAGTATTTT. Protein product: CATSDPGRADTQYF.

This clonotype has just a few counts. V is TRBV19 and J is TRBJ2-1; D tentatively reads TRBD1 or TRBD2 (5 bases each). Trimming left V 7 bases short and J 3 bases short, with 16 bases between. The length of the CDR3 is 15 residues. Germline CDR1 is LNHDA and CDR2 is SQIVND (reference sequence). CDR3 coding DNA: TGTGCCAGTACCTTGGGTGGGGACCACTACAATGAGCAGTTCTTC. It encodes CASTLGGDHYNEQFF.